This entry lists 27 T cell receptor beta chains sequenced from one sample in a study of T cell changes during pregnancy in multiple sclerosis. Using immunoSEQ multiplex PCR, the repertoire was profiled, and TCRdb retains in-frame clones only, with some absent. The sample lists roughly 14,000 clones, 70% to 90% occurring once. Source: CD8+ T cells from peripheral blood mononuclear cells, taken in the first trimester of pregnancy. The receptors stem from a female donor with multiple sclerosis, enrolled in a pregnancy study.

The gene calls are TRBV7-9 and TRBJ2-7; TRBD1 agrees at 7 bases. CDR3 length equals 13 residues. Germline V gene sequence: CDR1 SEHNR, CDR2 FQNEAQ (reference sequence). The V and J ends lost 5 bases and 5 bases, in that order; junction bases with no gene match: 6. CDR3 bases: TGTGCCAGCAGCAACCGGGACAGCCACGAGCAGTACTTC. Translation gives CASSNRDSHEQYF.

The genes are TRBV7-2 and TRBJ2-3; D unresolved. Trimming took 5 bases from V and 5 from J, leaving 17 bases between them. Per the germline V gene, CDR1 is SGHTA and CDR2 is FQGNSA. The CDR3 sequence is 15 residues long. Here the CDR3 reads CASSLSFGERDTQYF. In DNA, the CDR3 is TGTGCCAGCAGCCTTAGCTTTGGCGAACGAGATACGCAGTATTTT.

This chain connects TRBV10-3 to TRBJ2-3; possibly TRBD2 for D (5 bases). The CDR3 covers 14 residues. Per the germline V gene, CDR1 is ENHRY and CDR2 is SYGVKD. The V gene lost 5 bases and the J gene lost 3 bases, with 12 bases spanning the gap. The CDR3 bases are TGTGCCATCAGTTCGGCGGGTACGACAGATACGCAGTATTTT. Protein: CAISSAGTTDTQYF.

This chain joins TRBV2 and TRBJ2-7; maybe TRBD2 (6 bases). The CDR3 length is 14 residues. Germline V CDR1 and CDR2: SNHLY, FYNNEI. Trimming took 7 bases from V and 2 from J, leaving 15 bases between them. DNA for the CDR3: TGTGCCAGCATGTTCAGGCGGGAAGCCTACGAGCAGTACTTC. It yields the protein CASMFRREAYEQYF.

This clone was seen a single time. The chain employs TRBV6-5 and TRBJ1-1, with TRBD1 matching over 8 bases. Trimming at V came to 6 bases and at J to 6 bases, leaving 9 bases not matched to a gene. This CDR3 has 14 residues. CDR1 and CDR2 (germline): MNHEY, SVGAGI. Here the CDR3 reads CASSPRTGWAEAFF. CDR3 in DNA: TGTGCCAGCAGCCCCCGGACAGGGTGGGCTGAAGCTTTCTTT.

The rearrangement joins TRBV6-1 to TRBJ2-3, with 11 bases aligning to TRBD2. Germline loops: CDR1 MNHNS, CDR2 SASEGT. The CDR3 has 15 amino acids. J was trimmed by 4 bases and V by 6 bases; bases with no gene match: 6. CDR3 sequence (DNA): TGTGCCAGCAGCGAACTAGCGGGGGACTCAGATACGCAGTATTTT. It is translated as CASSELAGDSDTQYF.

V usage is TRBV7-3 and J usage is TRBJ2-3; TRBD2 agrees at 7 bases. This CDR3 has 14 amino acids. Germline CDR1 SGHTA, CDR2 FQGTGA. Unmatched junction bases numbered 3, after V lost 5 bases and J lost 1 base. Written as DNA, the CDR3 is TGTGCCAGCAGCCCCACTAGCGGCACAGATACGCAGTATTTT. It translates to CASSPTSGTDTQYF.

V usage is TRBV28 and J usage is TRBJ2-7; 7 bases are a match to TRBD1. The ends lost 3 bases at V and 5 bases at J; junction bases unmatched: 7. Germline values: CDR1 MDHEN, CDR2 SYDVKM. There are 14 residues in the CDR3. The CDR3 sequence is CASSFTGEANEQYF. In DNA form, the CDR3 reads TGTGCCAGCAGTTTTACAGGGGAAGCCAACGAGCAGTACTTC.

This chain uses TRBV4-1 with TRBJ2-1, with TRBD2 as a possible D gene (5 bases). V lost 4 bases to trimming and J lost 9 bases, with 13 bases between them. The length of the CDR3 is 13 residues. Germline V gene sequence: CDR1 MGHRA, CDR2 YSYEKL. CDR3 in DNA: TGCGCCAGCAGCCCACAACACCGGGGTGAGCAGTTCTTC. Its protein is CASSPQHRGEQFF.

The rearrangement joins TRBV4-1 to TRBJ2-1; TRBD2 might be the D (6 bases). Germline values: CDR1 MGHRA, CDR2 YSYEKL. Trimming took 4 bases from V and 8 from J, leaving 15 bases between them. This CDR3 spans 14 amino acids. The CDR3 DNA reads as TGCGCCAGCAGCCGTTTACTAGCCGTGGATGAGCAGTTCTTC. The encoded protein is CASSRLLAVDEQFF.

The chain has TRBV19 and TRBJ1-2; TRBD1 matches at 10 bases. With 1 base clipped from V and 8 bases from J, the junction kept 10 bases outside the gene matches. Germline CDR1 reads LNHDA; CDR2 reads SQIVND (reference sequence). CDR3 length: 16 residues. CDR3 loop: CASSIGGVGQGIGYTF. The CDR3 coding sequence is TGTGCCAGTAGTATAGGCGGCGTGGGACAGGGGATCGGCTACACCTTC.

The rearrangement uses TRBV28 and TRBJ2-7; 11 bases line up with TRBD2. Germline values: CDR1 MDHEN, CDR2 SYDVKM. V shed 2 bases, J shed 3 bases, and the junction held 0 bases outside the gene matches. This CDR3 contains 14 residues. This CDR3 reads CASSLTSGSYEQYF. The CDR3 coding sequence is TGTGCCAGCAGTTTAACTAGCGGGAGCTACGAGCAGTACTTC.

This chain joins TRBV29-1 and TRBJ1-2; tentatively, D is TRBD1 (5 bases). Germline CDR1 is SQVTM and CDR2 is ANQGSEA. V dropped 5 bases and J dropped 3 bases, with 10 bases sitting between them. The CDR3 runs 12 residues. In DNA, the CDR3 is TGCAGCGTTTTTTGGGGCGACTATGGCTACACCTTC. This encodes CSVFWGDYGYTF.

The chain couples TRBV6-6 to TRBJ2-3; D gene uncertain. This CDR3 contains 13 residues. Trimming took 0 bases from V and 5 from J, leaving 6 bases between them. The V gene's germline CDR1 is MNHNY and CDR2 SVGAGI (reference sequence). DNA of the CDR3: TGTGCCAGCAGTTACTCTCTGAGAGATACGCAGTATTTT. It is translated as CASSYSLRDTQYF.

The CDR3 spells CASSISSGARQETQYF. The CDR3 DNA is TGTGCCAGTAGTATCTCTTCAGGGGCCCGACAAGAGACCCAGTACTTC. This chain uses TRBV19 with TRBJ2-5; possibly TRBD1 for D (6 bases). This CDR3 is 16 amino acids long. V was shortened by 3 bases and J by 2 bases, with 16 bases between the two germline ends. Germline V lookup: CDR1 LNHDA, CDR2 SQIVND (reference sequence).

J is TRBJ2-5 and V is TRBV7-6; D might be TRBD2 (6 bases). The CDR3 loop spans 13 amino acids. Trimming stripped 4 bases from V and 5 bases from J, with 11 bases between. Germline V CDR1 and CDR2: SGHVS, FNYEAQ. DNA of the CDR3: TGTGCCAGCAGCTGGAGGGCAGGGGAGACCCAGTACTTC. Translated: CASSWRAGETQYF.

This clone was seen once. The chain recombines TRBV10-3 with TRBJ2-3; the D gene is possibly TRBD2 (6 bases). This CDR3 has 12 amino acids. Germline values: CDR1 ENHRY, CDR2 SYGVKD. V lost 2 bases and J lost 6, with 6 bases in between. In nucleotides, the CDR3 is TGTGCCATCAGTGAGGGGGGGGATACGCAGTATTTT. Amino acid sequence: CAISEGGDTQYF.

This chain uses TRBV19 with TRBJ2-5; 9 bases fit TRBD1. The CDR3 extends over 14 amino acids. The trim removed 3 bases at V and 7 bases at J, leaving 6 bases unmatched. From germline, CDR1 is LNHDA and CDR2 SQIVND (reference sequence). CDR3 bases: TGTGCCAGTAGTATCGGGACAGGGACGGCGACCCAGTACTTC. This encodes CASSIGTGTATQYF.

The genes are TRBV7-9 and TRBJ2-7; D is uncertain. CDR1 and CDR2 (germline): SEHNR, FQNEAQ (reference sequence). Deletions cut 1 base from V and 3 bases from J, with 4 bases between. CDR3 length equals 12 residues. The CDR3 region has the DNA TGTGCCAGCAGCTTAGGTTACTACGAGCAGTACTTC. Its translation is CASSLGYYEQYF.

Here the CDR3 reads CASSPDRQVYGYTF. The CDR3 DNA reads as TGTGCCAGCAGCCCCGACAGACAGGTCTATGGCTACACCTTC. V gene TRBV9 combines with J gene TRBJ1-2, with D perhaps TRBD1 (6 bases). V lost 4 bases, J lost 4 bases, and 14 bases lay in between. The CDR3 sequence is 14 residues long. Germline assignment: CDR1 SGDLS and CDR2 YYNGEE.

Details on this clone: Other DNA variants within this sample encode the same CDR3. The chain carries TRBV5-1 and TRBJ2-7, with a tentative D call TRBD1 (6 bases). V gave up 2 bases and J gave up 4 bases, with 10 bases separating them. This CDR3 contains 13 residues. From germline, CDR1 is SGHRS and CDR2 YFSETQ. CDR3 DNA: TGCGCCAGCAGCTTCGGCAGGGGATACGAGCAGTACTTC. It specifies CASSFGRGYEQYF.

The chain recombines TRBV9 with TRBJ2-3, with 8 bases lining up with TRBD2. V lost 3 bases, J lost 0 bases, and 18 bases stayed unmatched. The germline V gene encodes CDR1 SGDLS and CDR2 YYNGEE. This CDR3 is built from 20 residues. The CDR3 reads CASSAPSPEGTRYSTDTQYF. CDR3 in DNA: TGTGCCAGCAGCGCCCCCTCTCCCGAAGGGACTAGATATAGCACAGATACGCAGTATTTT.

The rearrangement links TRBV5-3 to TRBJ2-2, with TRBD1 matching 7 bases. TRBV5-3 belongs to the ORF category, with a function that is uncertain. The CDR3 has 18 residues. The ends lost 5 bases at V and 6 bases at J; junction bases unmatched: 19. CDR3 in DNA: TGTGCCAGAAGTTTAGAGGGGGCGGACAGAACCCCCTCCGGGGAGCTGTTTTTT. Translated: CARSLEGADRTPSGELFF.

This chain connects TRBV2 to TRBJ1-2, with 7 bases identical to TRBD1. Germline CDR1 SNHLY, CDR2 FYNNEI. There are 14 residues in the CDR3. Losses at the gene ends were 10 bases for V and 4 bases for J; bases not matched to a gene: 12. In DNA, the CDR3 is TGTGCCAACCCGGGACAGTTGAATCTCTATGGCTACACCTTC. Protein product: CANPGQLNLYGYTF. Combining the CDR3 with reference TRBV2 and TRBJ1-2 gives the whole variable domain EPEVTQTPSHQVTQMGQEVILRCVPISNHLYFYWYRQILGQKVEFLVSFYNNEISEKSEIFDDQFSVERPDGSNFTLKIRSTKLEDSAMYFCANPGQLNLYGYTFGSGTRLTVV.

The chain carries TRBV18 and TRBJ2-7, with D unclear. Trimming stripped 6 bases from V and 2 bases from J, with 5 bases between. The CDR3 has 11 amino acids. Per germline, CDR1 KGHSH and CDR2 LQKENI. CDR3 nucleotides: TGTGCCAGCTCCACACCCTACGAGCAGTACTTC. Protein: CASSTPYEQYF.

V usage is TRBV28 and J usage is TRBJ2-5; a possible D gene is TRBD2 (6 bases). Trimming removed 2 bases from V and 10 bases from J, with 11 bases in between. Per the germline V gene, CDR1 is MDHEN and CDR2 is SYDVKM. The CDR3 totals 12 residues. CDR3 sequence: CASSLKWGDQYF. The CDR3 nucleotides are TGTGCCAGCAGTTTAAAGTGGGGGGACCAGTACTTC.

The V and J genes are TRBV7-9 and TRBJ2-3, with 9 bases fitting TRBD1. CDR3 size: 16 residues. The germline V gene encodes CDR1 SEHNR and CDR2 FQNEAQ (reference sequence). J gave up 0 bases and V 4 bases, and 5 bases lay outside the gene matches. The CDR3 coding sequence is TGTGCCAGCAGCTCGGACAGGGGATATAGCACAGATACGCAGTATTTT. This encodes CASSSDRGYSTDTQYF.